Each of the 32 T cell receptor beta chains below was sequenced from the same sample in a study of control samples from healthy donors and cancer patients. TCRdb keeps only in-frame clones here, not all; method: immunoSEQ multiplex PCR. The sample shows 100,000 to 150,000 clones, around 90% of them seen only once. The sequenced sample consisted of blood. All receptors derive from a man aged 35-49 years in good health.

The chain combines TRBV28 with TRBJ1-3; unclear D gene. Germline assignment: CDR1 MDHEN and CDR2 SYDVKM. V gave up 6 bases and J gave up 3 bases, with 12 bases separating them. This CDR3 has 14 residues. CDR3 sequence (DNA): TGTGCCAGCAGCGAGGGAGTCAGTGGAAACACCATATATTTT. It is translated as CASSEGVSGNTIYF.

This CDR3 is CASSDWTGGVYEQYF. In DNA, the CDR3 is TGTGCCAGCAGTGATTGGACAGGGGGTGTTTACGAGCAGTACTTC. The gene calls are TRBV2 and TRBJ2-7; the match to TRBD1 covers 10 bases. The CDR3 contains 15 residues. Looked up from germline, CDR1 is SNHLY and CDR2 is FYNNEI. Losses at the gene ends were 3 bases for V and 4 bases for J; bases not matched to a gene: 6.

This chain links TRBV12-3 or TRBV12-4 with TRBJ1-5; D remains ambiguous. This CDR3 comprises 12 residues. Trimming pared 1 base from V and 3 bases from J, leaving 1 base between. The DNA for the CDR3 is TGTGCCAGCAGTTTAGACAATCAGCCCCAGCATTTT. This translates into CASSLDNQPQHF.

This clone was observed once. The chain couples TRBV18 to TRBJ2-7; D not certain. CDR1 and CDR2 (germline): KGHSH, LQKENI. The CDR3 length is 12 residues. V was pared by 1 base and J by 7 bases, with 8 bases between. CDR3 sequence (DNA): TGTGCCAGCTCACCACAGGGTTGGGAGCAGTACTTC. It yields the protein CASSPQGWEQYF.

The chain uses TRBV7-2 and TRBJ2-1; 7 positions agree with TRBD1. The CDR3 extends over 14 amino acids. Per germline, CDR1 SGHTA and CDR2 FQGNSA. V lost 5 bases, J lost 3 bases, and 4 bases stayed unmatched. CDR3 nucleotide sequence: TGTGCCAGCAGCCGGGACAGAAACTACAATGAGCAGTTCTTC. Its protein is CASSRDRNYNEQFF.

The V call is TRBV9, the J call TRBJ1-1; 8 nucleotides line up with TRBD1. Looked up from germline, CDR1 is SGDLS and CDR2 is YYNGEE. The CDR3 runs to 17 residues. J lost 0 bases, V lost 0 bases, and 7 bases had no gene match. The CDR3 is CASSVDPQTGVNTEAFF. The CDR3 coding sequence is TGTGCCAGCAGCGTAGATCCCCAGACAGGGGTGAACACTGAAGCTTTCTTT.

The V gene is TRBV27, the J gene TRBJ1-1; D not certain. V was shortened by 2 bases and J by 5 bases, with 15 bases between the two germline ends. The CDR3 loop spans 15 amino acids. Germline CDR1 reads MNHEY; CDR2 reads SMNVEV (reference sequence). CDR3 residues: CASSLSRPEWTEAFF. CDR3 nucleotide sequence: TGTGCCAGCAGTTTAAGCAGACCGGAGTGGACTGAAGCTTTCTTT.

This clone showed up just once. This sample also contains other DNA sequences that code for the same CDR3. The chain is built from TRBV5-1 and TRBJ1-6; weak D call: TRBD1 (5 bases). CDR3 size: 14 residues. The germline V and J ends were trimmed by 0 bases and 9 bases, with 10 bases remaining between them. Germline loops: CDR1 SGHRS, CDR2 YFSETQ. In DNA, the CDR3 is TGCGCCAGCAGCTTGGGGGGACGAGGTTCACCCCTCCACTTT. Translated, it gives CASSLGGRGSPLHF.

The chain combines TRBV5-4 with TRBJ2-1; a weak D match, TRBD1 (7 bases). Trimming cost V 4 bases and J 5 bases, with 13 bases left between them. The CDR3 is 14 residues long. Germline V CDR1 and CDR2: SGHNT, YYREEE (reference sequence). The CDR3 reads CASSDRAGHNEQFF. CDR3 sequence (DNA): TGTGCCAGCAGCGACAGGGCGGGGCACAATGAGCAGTTCTTC.

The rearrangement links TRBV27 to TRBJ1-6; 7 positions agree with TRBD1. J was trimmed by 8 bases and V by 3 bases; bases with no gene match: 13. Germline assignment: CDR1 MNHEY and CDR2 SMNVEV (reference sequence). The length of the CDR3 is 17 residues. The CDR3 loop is CASSLYRSTGHDSPLHF. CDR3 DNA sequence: TGTGCCAGCAGTTTGTACCGATCGACAGGGCACGATTCACCCCTCCACTTT.

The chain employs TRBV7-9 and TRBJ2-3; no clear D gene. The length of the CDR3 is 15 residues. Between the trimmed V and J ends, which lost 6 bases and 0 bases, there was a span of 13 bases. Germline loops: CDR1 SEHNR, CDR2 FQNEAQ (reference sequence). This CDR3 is CASSLTDFSTDTQYF. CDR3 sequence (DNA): TGTGCCAGCAGTCTTACTGATTTTAGCACAGATACGCAGTATTTT. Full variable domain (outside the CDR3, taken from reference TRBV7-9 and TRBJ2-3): DTGVSQNPRHKITKRGQNVTFRCDPISEHNRLYWYRQTLGQGPEFLTYFQNEAQLEKSRLLSDRFSAERPKGSFSTLEIQRTEQGDSAMYLCASSLTDFSTDTQYFGPGTRLTVL.

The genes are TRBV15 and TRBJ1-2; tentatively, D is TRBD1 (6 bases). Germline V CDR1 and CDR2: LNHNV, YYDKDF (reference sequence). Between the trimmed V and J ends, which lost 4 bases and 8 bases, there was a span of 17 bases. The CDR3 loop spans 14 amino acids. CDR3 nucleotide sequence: TGTGCCACCAGCACCAGAGCGCACGGGGGCGGCTACACCTTC. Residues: CATSTRAHGGGYTF.

CDR3 sequence (DNA): TGTGCCAGCAGCATCGGGCCCTCCAGCGCTCGAAATGAGCAGTTCTTC. Encoded protein: CASSIGPSSARNEQFF. The chain employs TRBV13 and TRBJ2-1; D unresolved. The germline gives CDR1 PRHDT, CDR2 FYEKMQ (reference sequence). V was cut by 5 bases and J by 7 bases, with 21 bases left in between. The CDR3 has 16 residues.

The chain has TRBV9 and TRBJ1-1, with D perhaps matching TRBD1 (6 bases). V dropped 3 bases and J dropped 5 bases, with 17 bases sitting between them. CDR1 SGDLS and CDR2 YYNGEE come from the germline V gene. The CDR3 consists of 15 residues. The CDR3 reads CASSAWGQKGTEAFF. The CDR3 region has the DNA TGTGCCAGCAGCGCCTGGGGACAAAAAGGGACTGAAGCTTTCTTT.

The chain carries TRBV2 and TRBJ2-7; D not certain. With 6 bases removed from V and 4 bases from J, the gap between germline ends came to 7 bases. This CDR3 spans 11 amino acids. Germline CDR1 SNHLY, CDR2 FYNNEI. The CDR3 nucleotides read TGTGCCAGCAGGGTCCAATACGAGCAGTACTTC. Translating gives CASRVQYEQYF.

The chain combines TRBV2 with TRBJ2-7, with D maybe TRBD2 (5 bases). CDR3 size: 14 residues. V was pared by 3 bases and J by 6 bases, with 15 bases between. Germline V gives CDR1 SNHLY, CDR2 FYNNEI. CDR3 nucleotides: TGTGCCAGCAGTGAGAGGGTTCTGGACGGCGAGCAGTACTTC. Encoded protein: CASSERVLDGEQYF.

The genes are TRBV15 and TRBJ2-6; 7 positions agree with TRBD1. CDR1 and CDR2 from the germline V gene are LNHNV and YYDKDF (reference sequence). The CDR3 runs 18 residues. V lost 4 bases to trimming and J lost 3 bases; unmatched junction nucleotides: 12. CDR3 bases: TGTGCCACCAGCAACCCGGGGACAGCCTCTAATGGGGCCAACGTCCTGACTTTC. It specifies CATSNPGTASNGANVLTF.

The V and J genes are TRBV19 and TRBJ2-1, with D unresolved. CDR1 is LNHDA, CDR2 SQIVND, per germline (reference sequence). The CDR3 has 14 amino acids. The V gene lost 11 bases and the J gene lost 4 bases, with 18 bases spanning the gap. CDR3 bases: TGTGCCTCCGAGAGCCGGGCGTCTTACAATGAGCAGTTCTTC. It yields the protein CASESRASYNEQFF. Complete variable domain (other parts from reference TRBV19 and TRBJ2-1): DGGITQSPKYLFRKEGQNVTLSCEQNLNHDAMYWYRQDPGQGLRLIYYSQIVNDFQKGDIAEGYSVSREKKESFPLTVTSAQKNPTAFYLCASESRASYNEQFFGPGTRLTVL.

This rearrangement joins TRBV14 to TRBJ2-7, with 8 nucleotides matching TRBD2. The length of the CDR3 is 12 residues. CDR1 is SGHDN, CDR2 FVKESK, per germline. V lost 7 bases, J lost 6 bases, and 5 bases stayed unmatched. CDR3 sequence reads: CASNAGGREQYF. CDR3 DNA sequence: TGTGCCAGCAATGCGGGGGGCCGCGAGCAGTACTTC.

The CDR3 coding sequence is TGTGCCAGCAGTTTTACCCGAGCCGACGGCACCGGGGAGCTGTTTTTT. Protein: CASSFTRADGTGELFF. The genes are TRBV6-5 and TRBJ2-2; D ambiguous. The length of the CDR3 is 16 residues. V was clipped by 4 bases and J by 4 bases, with 16 bases between them. The germline V gene has CDR1 MNHEY and CDR2 SVGAGI.

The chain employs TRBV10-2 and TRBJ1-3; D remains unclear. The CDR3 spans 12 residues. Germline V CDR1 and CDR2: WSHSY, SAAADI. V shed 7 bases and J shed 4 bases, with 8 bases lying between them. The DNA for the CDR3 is TGCGCCAGCAACGAACTCGGAAACACCATATATTTT. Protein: CASNELGNTIYF.

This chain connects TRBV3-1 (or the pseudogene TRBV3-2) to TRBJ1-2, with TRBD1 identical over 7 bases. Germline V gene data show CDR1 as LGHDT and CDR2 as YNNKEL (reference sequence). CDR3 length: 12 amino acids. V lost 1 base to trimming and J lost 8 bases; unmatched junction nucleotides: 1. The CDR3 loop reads CASSQGQGGYTF. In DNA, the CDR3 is TGTGCCAGCAGCCAAGGACAGGGAGGCTACACCTTC.

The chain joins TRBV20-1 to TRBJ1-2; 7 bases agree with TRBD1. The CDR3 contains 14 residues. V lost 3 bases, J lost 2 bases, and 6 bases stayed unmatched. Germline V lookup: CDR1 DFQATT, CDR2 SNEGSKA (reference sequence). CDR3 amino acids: CSASRQGLNYGYTF. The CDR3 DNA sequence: TGCAGTGCTAGTAGACAGGGCTTAAACTATGGCTACACCTTC.

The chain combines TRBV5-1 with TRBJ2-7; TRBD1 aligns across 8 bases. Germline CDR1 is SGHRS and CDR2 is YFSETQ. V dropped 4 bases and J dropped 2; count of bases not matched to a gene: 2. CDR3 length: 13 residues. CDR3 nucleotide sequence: TGCGCCAGCAGCAGGACAGGGCCCTACGAGCAGTACTTC. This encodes CASSRTGPYEQYF.

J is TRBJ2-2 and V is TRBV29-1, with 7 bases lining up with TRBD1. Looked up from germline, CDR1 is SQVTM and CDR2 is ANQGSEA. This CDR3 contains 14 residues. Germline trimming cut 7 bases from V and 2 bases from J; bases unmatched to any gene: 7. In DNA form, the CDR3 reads TGCAGCGCTACAGGGGCACCTAACACCGGGGAGCTGTTTTTT. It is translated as CSATGAPNTGELFF.

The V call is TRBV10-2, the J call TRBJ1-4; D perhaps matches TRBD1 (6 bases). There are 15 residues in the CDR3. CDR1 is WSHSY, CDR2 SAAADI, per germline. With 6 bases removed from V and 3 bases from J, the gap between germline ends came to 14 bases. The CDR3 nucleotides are TGCGCCAGCAGCCCCGCAGCAGGGGCTAATGAAAAACTGTTTTTT. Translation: CASSPAAGANEKLFF.

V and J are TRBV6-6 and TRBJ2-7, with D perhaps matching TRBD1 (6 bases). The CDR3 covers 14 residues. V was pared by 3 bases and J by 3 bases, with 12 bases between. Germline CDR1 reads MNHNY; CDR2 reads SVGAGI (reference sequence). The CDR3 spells CASSYRQEFYEQYF. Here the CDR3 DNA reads TGTGCCAGCAGTTATAGACAGGAATTCTACGAGCAGTACTTC.

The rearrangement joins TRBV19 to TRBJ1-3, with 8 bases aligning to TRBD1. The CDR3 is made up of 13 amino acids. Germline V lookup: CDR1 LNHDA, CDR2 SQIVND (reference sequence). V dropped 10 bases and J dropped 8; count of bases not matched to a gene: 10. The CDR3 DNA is TGTGCCACTCAGGACAGGGTTCATTACACCATATATTTT. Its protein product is CATQDRVHYTIYF.

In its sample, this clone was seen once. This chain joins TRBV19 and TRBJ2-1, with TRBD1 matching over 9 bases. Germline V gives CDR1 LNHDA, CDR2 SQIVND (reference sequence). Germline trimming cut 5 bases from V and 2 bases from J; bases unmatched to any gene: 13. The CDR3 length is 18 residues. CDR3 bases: TGTGCCAGTAGTGCCGGGACAGGGACGCGCGTCACCTACAATGAGCAGTTCTTC. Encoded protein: CASSAGTGTRVTYNEQFF. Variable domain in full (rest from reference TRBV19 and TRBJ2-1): DGGITQSPKYLFRKEGQNVTLSCEQNLNHDAMYWYRQDPGQGLRLIYYSQIVNDFQKGDIAEGYSVSREKKESFPLTVTSAQKNPTAFYLCASSAGTGTRVTYNEQFFGPGTRLTVL.

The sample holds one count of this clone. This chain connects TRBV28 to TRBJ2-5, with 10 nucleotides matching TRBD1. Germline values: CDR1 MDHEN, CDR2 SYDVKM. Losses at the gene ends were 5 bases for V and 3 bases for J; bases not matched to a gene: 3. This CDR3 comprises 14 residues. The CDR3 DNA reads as TGTGCCAGCAGTCCCGGGACAGGGGAAGAGACCCAGTACTTC. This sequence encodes CASSPGTGEETQYF.

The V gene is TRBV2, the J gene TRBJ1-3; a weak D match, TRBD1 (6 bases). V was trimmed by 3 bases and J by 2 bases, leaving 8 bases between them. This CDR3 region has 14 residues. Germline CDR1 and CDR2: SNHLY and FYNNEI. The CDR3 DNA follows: TGTGCCAGCAGTGAGGGGGCCCCTGGAAACACCATATATTTT. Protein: CASSEGAPGNTIYF.

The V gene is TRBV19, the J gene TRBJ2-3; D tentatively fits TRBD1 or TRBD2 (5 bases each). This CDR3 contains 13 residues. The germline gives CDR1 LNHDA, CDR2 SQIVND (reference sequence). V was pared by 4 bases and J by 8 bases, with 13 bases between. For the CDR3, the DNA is TGTGCCAGTAGTACGGGGCTGGTTCCTACGCAGTATTTT. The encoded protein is CASSTGLVPTQYF.